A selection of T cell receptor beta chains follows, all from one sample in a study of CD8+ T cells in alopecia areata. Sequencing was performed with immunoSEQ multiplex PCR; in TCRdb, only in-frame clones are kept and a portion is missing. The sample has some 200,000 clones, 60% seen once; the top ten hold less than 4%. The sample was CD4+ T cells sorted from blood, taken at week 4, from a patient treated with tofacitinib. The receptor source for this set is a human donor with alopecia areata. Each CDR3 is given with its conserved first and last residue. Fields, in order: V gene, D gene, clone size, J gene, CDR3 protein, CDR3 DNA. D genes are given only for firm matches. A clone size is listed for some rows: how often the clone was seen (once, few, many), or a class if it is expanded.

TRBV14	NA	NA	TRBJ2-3	CASSQDRGYDAQYF	TGTGCCAGCAGCCAAGATCGTGGGTATGATGCGCAGTATTTT
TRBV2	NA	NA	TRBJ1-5	CASNSVPQPQHF	TGTGCCAGCAACTCCGTTCCCCAGCCCCAGCATTTT
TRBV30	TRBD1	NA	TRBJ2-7	CAWSRDSRPYEQYF	TGTGCCTGGAGCCGGGACAGTAGACCCTACGAGCAGTACTTC
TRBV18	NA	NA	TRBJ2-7	CASSPADRGGYEQYF	TGTGCCAGCTCACCGGCGGACAGAGGAGGCTACGAGCAGTACTTC
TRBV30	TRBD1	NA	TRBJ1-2	CAWSPDRGKYGYTF	TGTGCCTGGAGCCCCGACAGGGGGAAATATGGCTACACCTTC
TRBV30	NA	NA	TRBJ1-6	CAWSRQSNSPLHF	TGTGCCTGGAGTAGACAGTCTAATTCACCCCTCCACTTT
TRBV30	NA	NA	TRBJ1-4	CAWSPHQDEKLFF	TGTGCCTGGAGCCCTCACCAAGATGAAAAACTGTTTTTT
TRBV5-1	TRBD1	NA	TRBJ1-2	CASSQVPGQGGNYGYTF	TGCGCCAGCAGCCAAGTCCCGGGACAGGGAGGGAACTATGGCTACACCTTC
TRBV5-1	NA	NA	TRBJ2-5	CASSLLPREEETQYF	TGCGCCAGCAGCCTACTCCCCAGGGAGGAGGAGACCCAGTACTTC
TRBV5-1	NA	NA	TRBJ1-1	CASSSTANTEAFF	TGCGCCAGCAGCTCGACTGCGAACACTGAAGCTTTCTTT
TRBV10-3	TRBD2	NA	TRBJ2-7	CAILESSGVYEQYF	TGTGCCATCTTGGAATCCAGCGGGGTGTACGAGCAGTACTTC
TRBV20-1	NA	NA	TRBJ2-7	CSAKTGAEQYF	TGCAGTGCTAAAACAGGAGCCGAGCAGTACTTC
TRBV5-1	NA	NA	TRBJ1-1	CASSFQGEGMNTEAFF	TGCGCCAGCAGCTTCCAGGGAGAGGGGATGAACACTGAAGCTTTCTTT
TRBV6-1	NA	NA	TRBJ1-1	CASSEAMNTEAFF	TGTGCCAGCAGTGAAGCGATGAACACTGAAGCTTTCTTT
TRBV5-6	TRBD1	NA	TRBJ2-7	CASSPPGTATYEQYF	TGTGCCAGCAGTCCCCCCGGGACAGCAACCTACGAGCAGTACTTC
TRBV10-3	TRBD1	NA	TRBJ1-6	CAISKTGAQNNSPLHF	TGTGCCATCAGTAAGACAGGGGCGCAGAATAATTCACCCCTCCACTTT
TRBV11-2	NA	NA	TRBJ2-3	CASREGAQPQYF	TGTGCCAGCAGGGAGGGGGCACAACCGCAGTATTTT
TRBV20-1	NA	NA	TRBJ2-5	CSAPLKETQYF	TGCAGTGCTCCCCTAAAAGAGACCCAGTACTTC
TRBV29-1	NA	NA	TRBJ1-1	CSVVPRDTEAFF	TGCAGCGTTGTTCCAAGGGACACTGAAGCTTTCTTT
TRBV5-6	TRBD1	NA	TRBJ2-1	CASSLRGGKTYNEQFF	TGTGCCAGCAGCTTGCGAGGGGGCAAAACCTACAATGAGCAGTTCTTC
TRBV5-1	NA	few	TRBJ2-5	CASSSSGPETQYF	TGCGCCAGCAGCTCCTCCGGGCCAGAGACCCAGTACTTC
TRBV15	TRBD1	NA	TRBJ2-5	CATSREQGSMETQYF	TGTGCCACCAGCAGAGAACAGGGGTCAATGGAGACCCAGTACTTC
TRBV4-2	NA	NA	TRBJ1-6	CASSQVRASKWPLHF	TGTGCCAGCAGCCAAGTCCGGGCCTCTAAGTGGCCCCTCCACTTT
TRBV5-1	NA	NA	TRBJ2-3	CASSLEPGSDTQYF	TGCGCCAGCAGCTTGGAGCCGGGCTCAGATACGCAGTATTTT
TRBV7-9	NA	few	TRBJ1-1	CASSQGRLNTEAFF	TGTGCCAGCAGCCAGGGACGGCTGAACACTGAAGCTTTCTTT
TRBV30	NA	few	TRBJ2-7	CAWTNFGGSYEQYF	TGTGCCTGGACCAACTTCGGAGGTTCCTACGAGCAGTACTTC
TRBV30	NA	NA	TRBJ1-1	CAWSGGGDTEAFF	TGTGCCTGGAGTGGAGGGGGAGATACTGAAGCTTTCTTT
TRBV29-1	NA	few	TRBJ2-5	CSATIGRGQTQYF	TGCAGCGCCACGATCGGCAGGGGTCAGACCCAGTACTTC
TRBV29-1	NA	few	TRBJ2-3	CSVEDTTGYTDTQYF	TGCAGCGTTGAAGACACGACAGGATACACAGATACGCAGTATTTT
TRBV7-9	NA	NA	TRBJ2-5	CASSFSGQQETQYF	TGTGCCAGCAGCTTTTCGGGACAACAAGAGACCCAGTACTTC
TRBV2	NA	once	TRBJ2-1	CASSRIRSDEQFF	TGTGCCAGCAGTCGAATCCGGAGTGATGAGCAGTTCTTC
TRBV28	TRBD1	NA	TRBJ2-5	CASSLAGQGTETQYF	TGTGCCAGCAGTTTGGCGGGACAGGGAACAGAGACCCAGTACTTC